This TCR beta chain was found in a study of CD8 T cells in Susac syndrome. Findings and limits, study-wide: It was acknowledged by the study that relatively few individuals were included in its TCR sequencing and HLA analysis.

Germline V lookup: CDR1 MDHEN, CDR2 SYDVKM. The CDR3 consists of 16 residues. The V segment lost 2 bases and the J segment 6 bases; nucleotides outside the gene matches: 4. Regarding this clonotype: Its antigen is not identified.

Negative isolation was used for CD8+ and CD4+ T cells, and FACS enrichment was applied to TEMRA cells. Reverse transcription of about 0.45 to 1 ug RNA was performed with random hexamers. TCR beta CDR3 was amplified by immunoSEQ multiplex PCR. This amplification extended across 54 Vbeta and 13 Jbeta segments. In TCRdb, the immunoSEQ multiplex PCR reads were re-called with MiXCR into one record per CDR3 protein. Of approximately 190,000 distinct CDR3 sequences in the sample, 90% to 95% were seen once. This chain uses TRBV28 with TRBJ2-1; 13 positions match TRBD2. The clonotype comes from a human donor with Susac syndrome. The sequenced material came from CD4+ T cells from PBMCs. CDR3 nucleotide sequence: TGTGCCAGCAGTTTAAGCGGGACTAGCGGGACCAATGAGCAGTTCTTC. Amino acids: CASSLSGTSGTNEQFF.